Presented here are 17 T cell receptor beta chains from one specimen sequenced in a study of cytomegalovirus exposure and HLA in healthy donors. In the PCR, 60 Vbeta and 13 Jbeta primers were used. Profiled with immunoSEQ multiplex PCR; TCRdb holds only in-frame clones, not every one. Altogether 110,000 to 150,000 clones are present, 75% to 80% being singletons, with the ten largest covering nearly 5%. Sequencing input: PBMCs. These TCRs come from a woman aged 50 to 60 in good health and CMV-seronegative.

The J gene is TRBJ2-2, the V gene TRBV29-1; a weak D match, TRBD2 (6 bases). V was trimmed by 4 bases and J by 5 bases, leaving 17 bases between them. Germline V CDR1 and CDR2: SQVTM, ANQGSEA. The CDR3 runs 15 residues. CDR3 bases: TGCAGCGTTGCTGGGGGGACCTTGCGGACCGGGGAGCTGTTTTTT. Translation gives CSVAGGTLRTGELFF.

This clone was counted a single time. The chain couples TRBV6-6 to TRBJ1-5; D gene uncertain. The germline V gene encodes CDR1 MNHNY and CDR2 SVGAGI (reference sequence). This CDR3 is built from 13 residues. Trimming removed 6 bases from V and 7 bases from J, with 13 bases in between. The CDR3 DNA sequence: TGTGCCAGCAGACCCGACGGGTGGCAGCCCCAGCATTTT. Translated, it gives CASRPDGWQPQHF.

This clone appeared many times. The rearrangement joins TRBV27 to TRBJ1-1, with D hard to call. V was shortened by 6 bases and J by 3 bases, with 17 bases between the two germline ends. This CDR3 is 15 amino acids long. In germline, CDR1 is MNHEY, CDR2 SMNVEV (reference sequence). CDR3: CASRELGFSDTEAFF. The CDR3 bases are TGTGCCAGCAGAGAATTGGGCTTTAGTGACACTGAAGCTTTCTTT.

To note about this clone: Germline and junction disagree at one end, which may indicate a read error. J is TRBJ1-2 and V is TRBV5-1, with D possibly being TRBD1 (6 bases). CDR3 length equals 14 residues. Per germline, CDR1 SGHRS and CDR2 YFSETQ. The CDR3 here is CATSPTGQNYGYTF. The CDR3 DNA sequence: TGCGCCACCAGCCCCACAGGACAGAACTATGGCTACACCTTC.

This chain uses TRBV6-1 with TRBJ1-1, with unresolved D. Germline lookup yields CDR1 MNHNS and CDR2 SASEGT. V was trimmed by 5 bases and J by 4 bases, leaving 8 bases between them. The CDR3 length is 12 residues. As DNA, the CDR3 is TGTGCCAGCAGTAGAGGGAGCACTGAAGCTTTCTTT. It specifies CASSRGSTEAFF.

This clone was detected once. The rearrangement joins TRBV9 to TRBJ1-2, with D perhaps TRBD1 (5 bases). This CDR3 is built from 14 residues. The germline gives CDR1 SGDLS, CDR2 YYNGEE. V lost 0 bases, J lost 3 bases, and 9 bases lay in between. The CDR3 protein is CASSVGLGDYGYTF. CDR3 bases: TGTGCCAGCAGCGTAGGGCTAGGGGACTATGGCTACACCTTC.

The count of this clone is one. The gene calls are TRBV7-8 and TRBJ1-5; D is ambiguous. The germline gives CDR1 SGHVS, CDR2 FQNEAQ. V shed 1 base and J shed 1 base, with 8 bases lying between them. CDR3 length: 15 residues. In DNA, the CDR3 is TGTGCCAGCAGCTTAGGAGGGCGCAGCAATCAGCCCCAGCATTTT. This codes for CASSLGGRSNQPQHF. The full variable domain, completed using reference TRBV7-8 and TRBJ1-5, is GAGVSQSPRYKVAKRGQDVALRCDPISGHVSLFWYQQALGQGPEFLTYFQNEAQLDKSGLPSDRFFAERPEGSVSTLKIQRTQQEDSAVYLCASSLGGRSNQPQHFGDGTRLSIL.

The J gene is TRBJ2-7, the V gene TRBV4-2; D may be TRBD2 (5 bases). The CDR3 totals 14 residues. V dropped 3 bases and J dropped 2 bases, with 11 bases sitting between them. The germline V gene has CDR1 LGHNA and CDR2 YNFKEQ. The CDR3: CASSHLEETYEQYF. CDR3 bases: TGTGCCAGCAGCCATTTGGAGGAGACCTACGAGCAGTACTTC.

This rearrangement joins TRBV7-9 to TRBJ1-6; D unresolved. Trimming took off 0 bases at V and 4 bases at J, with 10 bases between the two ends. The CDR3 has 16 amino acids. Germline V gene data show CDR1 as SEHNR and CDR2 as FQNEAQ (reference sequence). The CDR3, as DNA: TGTGCCAGCAGCTTAGCGAAAGGAGATTATAATTCACCCCTCCACTTT. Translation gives CASSLAKGDYNSPLHF.

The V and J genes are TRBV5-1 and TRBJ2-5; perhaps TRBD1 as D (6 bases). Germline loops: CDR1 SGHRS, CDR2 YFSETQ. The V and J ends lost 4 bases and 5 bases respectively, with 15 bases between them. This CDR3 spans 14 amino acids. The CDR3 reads CASSGLGQGETQYF. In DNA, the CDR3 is TGCGCCAGCAGCGGACTCGGGCAGGGGGAGACCCAGTACTTC. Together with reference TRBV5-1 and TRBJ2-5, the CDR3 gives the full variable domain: KAGVTQTPRYLIKTRGQQVTLSCSPISGHRSVSWYQQTPGQGLQFLFEYFSETQRNKGNFPGRFSGRQFSNSRSEMNVSTLELGDSALYLCASSGLGQGETQYFGPGTRLLVL.

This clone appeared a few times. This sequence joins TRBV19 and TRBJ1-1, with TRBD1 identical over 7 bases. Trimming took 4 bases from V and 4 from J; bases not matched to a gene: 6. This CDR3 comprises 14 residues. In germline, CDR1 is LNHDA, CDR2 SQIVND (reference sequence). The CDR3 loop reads CASSTRGASTEAFF. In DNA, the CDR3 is TGTGCCAGTAGTACCAGGGGGGCGAGCACTGAAGCTTTCTTT.

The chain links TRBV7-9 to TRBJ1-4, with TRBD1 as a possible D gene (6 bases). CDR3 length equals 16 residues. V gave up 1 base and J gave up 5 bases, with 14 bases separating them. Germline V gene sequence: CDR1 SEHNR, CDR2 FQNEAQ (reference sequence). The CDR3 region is CASSLGLHRANEKLFF. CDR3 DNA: TGTGCCAGCAGCTTAGGATTGCACAGGGCGAATGAAAAACTGTTTTTT.

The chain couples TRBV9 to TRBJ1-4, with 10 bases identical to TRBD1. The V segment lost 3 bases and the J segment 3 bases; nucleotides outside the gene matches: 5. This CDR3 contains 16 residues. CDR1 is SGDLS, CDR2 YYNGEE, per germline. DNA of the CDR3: TGTGCCAGCAGCGCACCAGGACAGGGGGCTAATGAAAAACTGTTTTTT. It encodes CASSAPGQGANEKLFF.

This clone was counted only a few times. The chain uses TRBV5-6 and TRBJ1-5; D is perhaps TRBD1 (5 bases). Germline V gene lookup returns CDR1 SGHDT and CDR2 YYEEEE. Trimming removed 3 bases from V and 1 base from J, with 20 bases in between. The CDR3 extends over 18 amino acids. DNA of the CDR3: TGTGCCAGCAGCTCGAAAGCTTGGGGCGCGGGGAGCAATCAGCCCCAGCATTTT. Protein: CASSSKAWGAGSNQPQHF.

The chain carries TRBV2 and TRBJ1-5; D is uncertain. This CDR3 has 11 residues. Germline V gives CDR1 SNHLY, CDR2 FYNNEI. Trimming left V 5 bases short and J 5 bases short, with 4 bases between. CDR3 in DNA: TGTGCCAGCAGTTCGGATCAGCCCCAGCATTTT. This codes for CASSSDQPQHF. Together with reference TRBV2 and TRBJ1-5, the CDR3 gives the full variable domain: EPEVTQTPSHQVTQMGQEVILRCVPISNHLYFYWYRQILGQKVEFLVSFYNNEISEKSEIFDDQFSVERPDGSNFTLKIRSTKLEDSAMYFCASSSDQPQHFGDGTRLSIL.

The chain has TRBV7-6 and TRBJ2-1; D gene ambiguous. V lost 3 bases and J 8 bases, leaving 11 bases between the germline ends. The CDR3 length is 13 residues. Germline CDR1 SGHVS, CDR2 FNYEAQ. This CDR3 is CASSFVLGHEQFF. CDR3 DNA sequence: TGTGCCAGCAGCTTCGTCCTGGGCCATGAGCAGTTCTTC.

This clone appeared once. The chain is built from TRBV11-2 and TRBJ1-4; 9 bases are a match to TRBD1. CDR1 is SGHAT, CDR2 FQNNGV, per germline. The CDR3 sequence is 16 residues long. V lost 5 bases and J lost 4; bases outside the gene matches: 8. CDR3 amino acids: CASSPRDREINEKLFF. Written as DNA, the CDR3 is TGTGCCAGCAGCCCCCGGGACAGGGAAATTAATGAAAAACTGTTTTTT. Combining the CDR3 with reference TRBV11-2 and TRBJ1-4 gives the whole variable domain EAGVAQSPRYKIIEKRQSVAFWCNPISGHATLYWYQQILGQGPKLLIQFQNNGVVDDSQLPKDRFSAERLKGVDSTLKIQPAKLEDSAVYLCASSPRDREINEKLFFGSGTQLSVL.